This T cell receptor beta chain was obtained from a study of spatial heterogeneity in lung cancer. For the study at large: Counts of TCR transcripts in tumor regions correlated strongly with a matched bulk RNA-seq T cell module score.

Trimming removed 5 bases at V and 4 bases at J, with 19 bases between. Germline V lookup: CDR1 MNHEY, CDR2 SVGAGI. The CDR3 length is 16 residues. Study-level points and caveats: Counts of expanded intratumoral alpha and beta TCRs tracked tumor mutation counts.

The sample's time point: sample taken at primary tumor resection. Untreated early-stage non-small cell lung cancer patients, roughly 72 in total, were the donors. Unsorted tumor, nontumor lung tissue or cryopreserved PBMC supplied the whole RNA. Comments on this clonotype: What it recognizes is unknown.

Every cDNA TCR molecule received its own unique molecular identifier. TCRdb passed the 5' RACE reads through MiXCR, listing each CDR3 protein once. The sample includes approximately 9,400 distinct CDR3 sequences, around 11% of them seen just once. The specimen comprised lung tumor tissue, sampled at surgery. The chain employs TRBV6-5 and TRBJ2-3; D is perhaps TRBD2 (5 bases). The receptor's source is a female donor with early-stage non-small cell lung cancer. Here the CDR3 reads CASSRARGPLPDTQYF. The DNA of the CDR3 is TGTGCCAGCAGTAGGGCCCGCGGGCCCTTGCCAGATACGCAGTATTTT.